The 27 T cell receptor beta chains given below trace back to one sample, sequenced in a study of blood T cell repertoires in COVID-19 (dated by TCRdb to about 2020). Library preparation was by the immunoSEQ multiplex PCR assay. TCRdb mirrors the immuneACCESS table, restricted to in-frame sequences. Some clones are absent from its copies; in checked studies, under half trace to an unresolved V gene, and the reason for the others is unknown. This sample holds about 71,000 clones; over 80% were observed only once. The top ten constitute approximately 14% of the sample. Source material: peripheral blood. The receptors originated from a woman older than 75 with acute or convalescent COVID-19.

The chain has TRBV7-8 and TRBJ2-1; 8 bases are a match to TRBD1. The CDR3 length is 16 residues. Germline V lookup: CDR1 SGHVS, CDR2 FQNEAQ. Trimming removed 2 bases from V and 3 bases from J; junction bases left unmatched: 6. The CDR3, as DNA: TGTGCCAGCAGCTTATCCGGGACAGGTTTCTACAATGAGCAGTTCTTC. As protein: CASSLSGTGFYNEQFF.

For the CDR3, the DNA is TGTGCCAGCAGTTTTCCCCTTAGCGGGAGGGCCCGGAGGAATGAGCAGTTCTTC. It is translated as CASSFPLSGRARRNEQFF. This chain uses TRBV6-2 or TRBV6-3 with TRBJ2-1; TRBD2 matches at 11 bases. J gave up 7 bases and V 4 bases, and 15 bases lay outside the gene matches. Looked up from germline, CDR1 is MNHEY and CDR2 is SVGEGT. CDR3 length: 18 amino acids.

The genes are TRBV6-5 and TRBJ1-5; D is undetermined. The CDR3 has 16 amino acids. Germline V gene data show CDR1 as MNHEY and CDR2 as SVGAGI. Trimming removed 2 bases from V and 0 bases from J, with 11 bases in between. The CDR3 nucleotides are TGTGCCAGCAGTTACGTTCGCGGCCATAGCAATCAGCCCCAGCATTTT. Its translation: CASSYVRGHSNQPQHF.

This sequence joins TRBV29-1 and TRBJ2-2, with TRBD2 matching over 8 bases. Per the germline V gene, CDR1 is SQVTM and CDR2 is ANQGSEA. The length of the CDR3 is 16 residues. The V and J ends lost 7 bases and 0 bases, in that order; junction bases with no gene match: 10. The chain's CDR3 is CSASLSGSTNTGELFF. CDR3 in DNA: TGCAGCGCTAGTCTCAGCGGGAGTACGAACACCGGGGAGCTGTTTTTT.

The gene calls are TRBV19 and TRBJ2-7; 8 bases are a match to TRBD2. The J segment lost 6 bases and the V segment lost 4 bases, leaving 14 bases of the junction unmatched. The CDR3 extends over 16 amino acids. CDR1 and CDR2 from the germline V gene are LNHDA and SQIVND (reference sequence). CDR3: CASSNAGGGGSGEQYF. CDR3 nucleotides: TGTGCCAGTAGTAATGCGGGGGGCGGAGGGAGTGGCGAGCAGTACTTC.

V gene TRBV15 combines with J gene TRBJ2-1; 14 nucleotides align to TRBD2. This CDR3 is 17 amino acids long. Germline-derived CDR1 and CDR2 are LNHNV and YYDKDF (reference sequence). Trimming cost V 3 bases and J 9 bases; bases outside gene matches: 10. CDR3 region: CATSSVRTSGRWGEQFF. The CDR3 nucleotides are TGTGCCACCAGCAGCGTAAGGACTAGCGGGAGGTGGGGTGAGCAGTTCTTC.

This chain's CDR3 is CASRPKLAGGPENEQFF. CDR3 in DNA: TGTGCCAGCAGACCTAAACTAGCGGGAGGGCCGGAGAATGAGCAGTTCTTC. The chain is built from TRBV6-2 or TRBV6-3 and TRBJ2-1, with 13 bases lining up with TRBD2. V shed 6 bases and J 7 bases; nucleotides not matched to a gene: 12. This CDR3 is built from 17 residues. CDR1 and CDR2 (germline): MNHEY, SVGEGT.

The gene calls are TRBV3-1 (or the pseudogene TRBV3-2) and TRBJ2-7; no clear D gene. This CDR3 contains 13 residues. V gave up 3 bases and J gave up 0 bases, with 6 bases separating them. The V gene's germline CDR1 is LGHDT and CDR2 YNNKEL (reference sequence). CDR3 sequence: CASSQSLSYEQYF. CDR3 nucleotides: TGTGCCAGCAGCCAGTCCCTCTCCTACGAGCAGTACTTC.

J is TRBJ2-7 and V is TRBV6-1, with no clear D. The CDR3 has 14 amino acids. The germline CDR1 and CDR2 sequences are MNHNS and SASEGT. V lost 1 base to trimming and J lost 1 base, with 8 bases between them. The CDR3 protein is CASSEGIRSYEQYF. The CDR3 region has the DNA TGTGCCAGCAGTGAAGGCATCAGATCCTACGAGCAGTACTTC.

The chain combines TRBV19 with TRBJ1-2, with 10 bases that match TRBD1. Germline-derived CDR1 and CDR2 are LNHDA and SQIVND (reference sequence). The CDR3 sequence is 17 residues long. Trimming at V came to 4 bases and at J to 3 bases, leaving 11 bases not matched to a gene. CDR3 bases: TGTGCCAGTAGTACCCGAACAAGTGACAGGGGGCACTATGGCTACACCTTC. It is translated as CASSTRTSDRGHYGYTF.

The CDR3 DNA sequence: TGCGCCAGCAGCTCCGGACAGGGGGCAAATGAGCAGTTCTTC. This encodes CASSSGQGANEQFF. The rearrangement uses TRBV5-1 and TRBJ2-1, with 11 bases identical to TRBD1. The CDR3 covers 14 residues. V shed 3 bases, J shed 7 bases, and the junction held 3 bases outside the gene matches. CDR1 and CDR2 from the germline V gene are SGHRS and YFSETQ.

The chain couples TRBV29-1 to TRBJ1-1; D is ambiguous. Trimming stripped 8 bases from V and 4 bases from J, with 17 bases between. The germline V gene has CDR1 SQVTM and CDR2 ANQGSEA. The CDR3 contains 13 residues. The CDR3 protein is CSSREASTTEAFF. DNA for the CDR3: TGCAGCTCGAGGGAGGCTTCAACCACTGAAGCTTTCTTT.

For the CDR3, the DNA is TGTGCCAGCAGCCACGATTCGTCGCGAGAGACCCAGTACTTC. Amino acid sequence: CASSHDSSRETQYF. The rearrangement joins TRBV6-5 to TRBJ2-5; no clear D gene. Germline CDR1 is MNHEY and CDR2 is SVGAGI. V was cut by 6 bases and J by 4 bases, with 15 bases left in between. This CDR3 is 14 amino acids long.

This clone was counted only a few times. This CDR3 is also generated by other DNA sequences in the sample. This sequence joins TRBV30 and TRBJ1-2, with 8 bases that match TRBD1. Germline CDR1 and CDR2: GTSNPN and SVGIG (reference sequence). The CDR3 loop spans 14 amino acids. V trimming: 2 bases; J trimming: 1 base; junction bases outside the gene matches: 3. This CDR3 is CAWSRDRFNYGYTF. The DNA of the CDR3 is TGTGCCTGGAGTCGGGACAGGTTTAACTATGGCTACACCTTC.

Only one count was recorded for this clone. This chain links TRBV19 with TRBJ1-2; D is ambiguous. CDR3 length equals 14 residues. Germline V gene data show CDR1 as LNHDA and CDR2 as SQIVND (reference sequence). Trimming removed 7 bases at V and 2 bases at J, with 14 bases between. The CDR3 loop reads CASTFRRENYGYTF. CDR3 DNA: TGTGCCAGTACCTTCCGACGGGAGAACTATGGCTACACCTTC.

The chain couples TRBV25-1 to TRBJ1-4; 9 bases fit TRBD1. CDR1 is MGHDK, CDR2 SYGVNS, per germline. The CDR3 contains 16 residues. The junction had 11 bases not matched to a gene; V was cut back by 4 bases and J by 8 bases. The CDR3 loop reads CASSALTGGLWEKLFF. The CDR3 region has the DNA TGTGCCAGCAGTGCTCTTACAGGGGGCTTGTGGGAAAAACTGTTTTTT.

CDR3 sequence: CASRPGHSISTDTQYF. In nucleotides, the CDR3 is TGTGCCAGCAGGCCGGGACATTCGATTAGCACAGATACGCAGTATTTT. V is TRBV2 and J is TRBJ2-3; a weak D match, TRBD1 (6 bases). The V gene's germline CDR1 is SNHLY and CDR2 FYNNEI. The V end lost 6 bases, the J end lost 0 bases, and 16 bases lay between the germline ends. The CDR3 has 16 residues.

The chain has TRBV9 and TRBJ2-7, with TRBD1 as a possible D gene (5 bases). The ends were cut back, 0 bases at V and 4 bases at J, with 8 bases in the middle. This CDR3 has 13 amino acids. Germline CDR1 and CDR2: SGDLS and YYNGEE. The CDR3 protein is CASSVGPGYEQYF. The CDR3, as DNA: TGTGCCAGCAGCGTAGGTCCAGGGTACGAGCAGTACTTC.

The chain recombines TRBV28 with TRBJ2-5, with D perhaps TRBD2 (6 bases). Trimming took 10 bases from V and 4 from J, leaving 19 bases between them. Germline V CDR1 and CDR2: MDHEN, SYDVKM. CDR3 length: 14 amino acids. CDR3 sequence reads: CATLGTPGRETQYF. As DNA, the CDR3 is TGTGCCACCCTCGGGACTCCCGGGCGAGAGACCCAGTACTTC.

A note on this clone: In the same sample, other DNA sequences code for this CDR3. This chain uses TRBV7-9 with TRBJ2-1, with TRBD1 matching 9 bases. This CDR3 is built from 11 residues. CDR1 and CDR2 from the germline V gene are SEHNR and FQNEAQ (reference sequence). V was pared by 1 base and J by 15 bases, with 1 base of the junction left unmatched. CDR3 in amino acids: CASSLGQGVFF. As DNA, the CDR3 is TGTGCCAGCAGCTTAGGACAGGGGGTGTTCTTC.

The gene calls are TRBV9 and TRBJ1-1, with D unresolved. The CDR3 is 13 residues long. Trimming took 0 bases from V and 1 from J, leaving 4 bases between them. Germline V lookup: CDR1 SGDLS, CDR2 YYNGEE. CDR3: CASSVVANTEAFF. As DNA, the CDR3 is TGTGCCAGCAGCGTAGTAGCGAACACTGAAGCTTTCTTT.

The gene calls are TRBV5-4 and TRBJ2-5, with 8 bases lining up with TRBD1. V shed 4 bases, J shed 3 bases, and the junction held 5 bases outside the gene matches. The CDR3 consists of 14 residues. The germline V gene has CDR1 SGHNT and CDR2 YYREEE (reference sequence). CDR3 residues: CASSPPTGEETQYF. CDR3 in DNA: TGTGCCAGCAGCCCACCGACAGGGGAAGAGACCCAGTACTTC.

This clone was observed once. The V call is TRBV30, the J call TRBJ1-2; D is possibly TRBD1 (6 bases). Deletions cut 7 bases from V and 3 bases from J, with 21 bases between. CDR1 and CDR2 (germline): GTSNPN, SVGIG (reference sequence). CDR3 length: 15 amino acids. The CDR3 here is CAFGAGEMGHYGYTF. DNA of the CDR3: TGTGCCTTCGGGGCAGGGGAGATGGGTCACTATGGCTACACCTTC.

The chain uses TRBV9 and TRBJ2-1; tentatively, D is TRBD2 (6 bases). CDR3 size: 16 residues. Germline V gene lookup returns CDR1 SGDLS and CDR2 YYNGEE. Deletions cut 4 bases from V and 4 bases from J, with 18 bases between. As DNA, the CDR3 is TGTGCCAGCAGCCCCCAGGGAACTAGCCCTTACAATGAGCAGTTCTTC. Its translation is CASSPQGTSPYNEQFF.

The chain employs TRBV11-2 and TRBJ1-2; tentatively, D is TRBD1 (6 bases). V lost 6 bases and J 7 bases, leaving 27 bases between the germline ends. The CDR3 extends over 17 amino acids. CDR1 SGHAT and CDR2 FQNNGV come from the germline V gene. The CDR3 sequence: CASRPWPRGANTTGYTF. CDR3 bases: TGTGCCAGCAGGCCCTGGCCACGGGGGGCGAATACGACTGGCTACACCTTC.

This sequence joins TRBV7-9 and TRBJ2-2; no definite D call. V was clipped by 4 bases and J by 3 bases, with 3 bases between them. Germline CDR1 reads SEHNR; CDR2 reads FQNEAQ (reference sequence). This CDR3 spans 12 amino acids. The CDR3 DNA is TGTGCCAGCAGCTACTACACCGGGGAGCTGTTTTTT. This sequence encodes CASSYYTGELFF.

The rearrangement uses TRBV27 and TRBJ2-5; 14 nucleotides match TRBD2. Germline CDR1 and CDR2: MNHEY and SMNVEV (reference sequence). V lost 4 bases and J lost 1; bases outside the gene matches: 8. The CDR3 is 18 amino acids. The CDR3 region has the DNA TGTGCCAGCAGTTCCTGGACTAGCGGGAGGTGGGCCCAAGAGACCCAGTACTTC. Amino acid sequence: CASSSWTSGRWAQETQYF.